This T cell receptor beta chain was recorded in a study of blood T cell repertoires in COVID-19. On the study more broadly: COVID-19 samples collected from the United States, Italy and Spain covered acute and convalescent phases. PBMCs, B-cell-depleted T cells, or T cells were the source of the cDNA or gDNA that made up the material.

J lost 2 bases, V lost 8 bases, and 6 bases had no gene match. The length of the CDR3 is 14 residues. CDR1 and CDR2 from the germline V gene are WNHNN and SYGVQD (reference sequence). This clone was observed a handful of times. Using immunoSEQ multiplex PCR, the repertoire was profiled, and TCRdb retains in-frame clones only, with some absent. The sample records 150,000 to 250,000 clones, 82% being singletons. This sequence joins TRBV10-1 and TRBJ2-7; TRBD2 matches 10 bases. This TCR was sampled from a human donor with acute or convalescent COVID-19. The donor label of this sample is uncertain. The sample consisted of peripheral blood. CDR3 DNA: TGCGCCAGCGGGGGACTAGCGCTTACCTACGAGCAGTACTTC. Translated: CASGGLALTYEQYF.